The clone carrying this TCR beta chain was seen at least ten times. The antigen is unknown. With 0 bases removed from V and 2 bases from J, the gap between germline ends came to 11 bases. Germline-derived CDR1 and CDR2 are SGHRS and YFSETQ. This CDR3 is 15 amino acids long. The patients chosen for sequencing had shown expansion of CD8+CD57+ cells (detected by flow cytometry). No patient had been given any therapy when blood was sampled. The template for TCR beta VDJ and CDR3 sequence profiling was genomic DNA. TCRdb redid the calling of the reads with MiXCR, one entry per CDR3 protein. The sample records approximately 180,000 distinct CDR3 sequences, about half being singletons. This record comes from a study of CD8+CD57+ T cells in acquired aplastic anemia. About the research overall: 3 to 3.5 ug was the average amount of DNA from sorted CD4+ and CD8+ cells.

General study results and limits: Almost 30 shared CD8+ CDR3s appeared highly expressed within patients' immunodominant clones. Patients showed no significant difference from controls in CD8+ Simpson's diversity.

The chain recombines TRBV5-1 with TRBJ1-1; D not resolved. Sequencing used sorted CD4+, CD8+, or CD8+CD57+ T cells (not recorded which) from PBMCs. This TCR was recovered from a human donor with aplastic anemia. CDR3 sequence reads: CASSLDVTYNTEAFF. The CDR3 bases are TGCGCCAGCAGCTTGGACGTCACGTATAACACTGAAGCTTTCTTT.